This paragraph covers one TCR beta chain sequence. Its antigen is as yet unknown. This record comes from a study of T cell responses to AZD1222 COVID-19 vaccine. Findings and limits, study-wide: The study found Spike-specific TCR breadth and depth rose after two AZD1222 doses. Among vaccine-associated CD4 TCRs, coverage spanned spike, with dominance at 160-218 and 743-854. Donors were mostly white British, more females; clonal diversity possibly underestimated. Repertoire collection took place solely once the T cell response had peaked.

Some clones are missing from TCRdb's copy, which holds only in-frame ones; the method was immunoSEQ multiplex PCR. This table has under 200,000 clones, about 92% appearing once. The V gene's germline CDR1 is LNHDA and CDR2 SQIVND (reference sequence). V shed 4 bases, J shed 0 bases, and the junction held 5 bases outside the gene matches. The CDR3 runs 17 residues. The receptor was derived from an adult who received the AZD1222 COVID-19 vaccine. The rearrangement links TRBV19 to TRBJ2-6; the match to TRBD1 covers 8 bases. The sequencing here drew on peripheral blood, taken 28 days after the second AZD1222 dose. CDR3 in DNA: TGTGCCAGTAGTACGACAGGGGCCGTCTCTGGGGCCAACGTCCTGACTTTC. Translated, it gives CASSTTGAVSGANVLTF.